A selection of T cell receptor beta chains follows, all from one sample in a study of blood T cells in healthy people across ages. TCRdb called the 5' RACE reads again in MiXCR, with one record for every CDR3 protein. The sample records fewer than 900,000 distinct CDR3 sequences, roughly 49% being singletons. The sample consisted of blood. Source of these receptors: a woman aged 60 to 75 in good health. CDR3s include the opening cysteine and the closing phenylalanine or tryptophan. D genes are given only for firm matches. The size of a clone is reported for some rows only, either as once, few or many, or as a class for expanded clones.

D gene,V gene,J gene,CDR3 length,clone size,CDR3 DNA,CDR3 protein
TRBD1,TRBV13,TRBJ2-6,17,few,TGTGCCAGCAGCGGGGGACAGGGCCCCTCTGGGGCCAACGTCCTGACTTTC,CASSGGQGPSGANVLTF
NA,TRBV2,TRBJ2-1,15,NA,TGTGCCAGCAGTGGGTGGGTAGGCTCCTACAATGAGCAGTTCTTC,CASSGWVGSYNEQFF
TRBD2,TRBV6-5,TRBJ2-7,13,once,TGTGCCAGCAGTAAAGGACTAGCATACGAGCAGTACTTC,CASSKGLAYEQYF
NA,TRBV20-1,TRBJ1-1,14,NA,TGCAGTGCACCCGATGGGGGACCGAACACTGAAGCTTTCTTT,CSAPDGGPNTEAFF
NA,TRBV7-2,TRBJ2-5,13,few,TGTGCCAGCAATACGGGTGGCCAAGAGACCCAGTACTTC,CASNTGGQETQYF
TRBD1,TRBV28,TRBJ1-5,15,NA,TGTGCCAGCAGATTCCGGGACAGGGTCAATCAGCCCCAGCATTTT,CASRFRDRVNQPQHF
NA,TRBV25-1,TRBJ2-5,15,NA,TGTGCCAGCAGTGAAAATCGGGGGGCCCAAGAGACCCAGTACTTC,CASSENRGAQETQYF
NA,TRBV29-1,TRBJ1-1,14,many,TGCAGCGTTGACCCCCACGCAGGGAGAACTGAAGCTTTCTTT,CSVDPHAGRTEAFF
TRBD1,TRBV18,TRBJ1-2,16,NA,TGTGCCAGCTCAGAAGGACAGGGGTCTTCTAACTATGGCTACACCTTC,CASSEGQGSSNYGYTF
TRBD1,TRBV7-8,TRBJ1-1,16,many,TGTGCCAGCAGTAGCCGGGACAGGGGGTCCAACACTGAAGCTTTCTTT,CASSSRDRGSNTEAFF
NA,TRBV4-1,TRBJ2-7,13,NA,TGCGCCAGCAGCCGACCCGGGGATTACGAGCAGTACTTC,CASSRPGDYEQYF
NA,TRBV28,TRBJ2-2,15,NA,TGTGCCAGCAGTTTATCGTCAGGGAACGGCGGGGAGCTGTTTTTT,CASSLSSGNGGELFF
NA,TRBV5-1,TRBJ2-3,15,few,TGCGCCAGCAGCTTGGGGACAGCACCCACAGATACGCAGTATTTT,CASSLGTAPTDTQYF
TRBD2,TRBV11-2,TRBJ2-5,15,NA,TGTGCCAGCAGCTTCGGGGGGATTCTCCTGGGGACCCAGTACTTC,CASSFGGILLGTQYF
NA,TRBV6-2/TRBV6-3,TRBJ2-4,16,once,TGTGCCAGCCTTCCGAACCGGCCAGACGTAGAGAACATTCAGTACTTC,CASLPNRPDVENIQYF
NA,TRBV6-6,TRBJ1-4,15,few,TGTGCCAGCAGGGCGAGCCCCCTATGGGGTGAAAAACTGTTTTTT,CASRASPLWGEKLFF
TRBD1,TRBV20-1,TRBJ2-7,14,NA,TGCAGTGCAGAAGGACAGGGGAAATCCTACGAGCAGTACTTC,CSAEGQGKSYEQYF
NA,TRBV3-1,TRBJ2-5,13,NA,TGTGCCAGCAGCCAAGGACGGCCTGGGACCCAGTACTTC,CASSQGRPGTQYF
TRBD1,TRBV28,TRBJ1-2,13,NA,TGTGCCAGCAGCCTGGACAGGAACTATGGCCACACCTTC,CASSLDRNYGHTF
TRBD2,TRBV20-1,TRBJ2-1,15,NA,TGCAGTGCCCTTTCCGGGACTAAGGCCTACAATGAGCAGTTCTTC,CSALSGTKAYNEQFF
NA,TRBV7-9,TRBJ1-2,14,few,TGTGCCAGCAGCCTATCGACAGAACGCTATGGCTACACCTTC,CASSLSTERYGYTF
TRBD1,TRBV20-1,TRBJ2-2,15,few,TGCAGTGCCTCAGCCAGGGGGCGCGGGACCGGGGAGCTGTTTTTT,CSASARGRGTGELFF
NA,TRBV29-1,TRBJ1-4,15,NA,TGCAGCGTTGTGATGGGGGCTCGCACTAATGAAAAACTGTTTTTT,CSVVMGARTNEKLFF
NA,TRBV27,TRBJ2-7,15,NA,TGTGCCAGCAGTTTATTTGCAGGGGGGAAAGGTGAGCAGTACTTC,CASSLFAGGKGEQYF
TRBD2,TRBV7-2,TRBJ2-1,15,NA,TGTGCCAGCAGCCCAGCTAGCGGTGGGGGGGATGAGCAGTTCTTC,CASSPASGGGDEQFF
NA,TRBV5-1,TRBJ1-5,15,NA,TGCGCCAGCAGCTTGGAAGGGGTCGGCAATCAGCCCCAGCATTTT,CASSLEGVGNQPQHF
TRBD1,TRBV9,TRBJ2-5,15,NA,TGTGCCAGCAGCCTCAGGACAGGGGAGTTCAATGAGCAGTACTTC,CASSLRTGEFNEQYF
TRBD1,TRBV6-6,TRBJ2-1,13,NA,TGTGCCAGCAGCTTCACAGGGGCGGGTGAGCAGTTCTTC,CASSFTGAGEQFF
TRBD1,TRBV28,TRBJ1-2,14,many,TGTGCCAGCGGATTCGAGGGGGCTGTCTATGGCTACACCTTC,CASGFEGAVYGYTF
NA,TRBV6-2/TRBV6-3,TRBJ2-5,15,NA,TGTGCCAGCAGTTACGCGACCGGGAAGGCAGAGACCCAGTACTTC,CASSYATGKAETQYF
NA,TRBV6-2/TRBV6-3,TRBJ2-1,16,NA,TGTGCCAGCAGTCCTTCCGGGGCCAGCTCCTACAATGAGCAGTTCTTC,CASSPSGASSYNEQFF
TRBD2,TRBV20-1,TRBJ2-7,14,many,TGCAGTGCTACGAGCGGGAGAGGAATCTACGAGCAGTACTTC,CSATSGRGIYEQYF
NA,TRBV11-3,TRBJ2-5,16,once,TGTGCCAGCAGCCCCCCCACAGGGTCGACATTCGAGACCCAGTACTTC,CASSPPTGSTFETQYF
TRBD1,TRBV5-1,TRBJ2-4,12,NA,TGCGCCAGCAGCGGACAGGGCGGTGTGCAGTACTTC,CASSGQGGVQYF
NA,TRBV29-1,TRBJ1-1,13,few,TGCAGCGTTGAACCCCTTATGAACACTGAAGCTTTCTTT,CSVEPLMNTEAFF
TRBD2,TRBV5-1,TRBJ2-3,14,once,TGCGCCAGCAGCCCCGGGACTAGCATCCTTACGCAGTATTTT,CASSPGTSILTQYF
NA,TRBV7-2,TRBJ2-4,18,few,TGTGCCAGCAGCCTAGCCCCCAGAACTAGCCCCAGAAAAAACATTCAGTACTTC,CASSLAPRTSPRKNIQYF
TRBD2,TRBV7-9,TRBJ2-1,15,once,TGTGCCAGCATTCGAAGTGGCGGGAGTGGCAATGAGCAGTTCTTC,CASIRSGGSGNEQFF
NA,TRBV18,TRBJ1-2,13,NA,TGTGCCAGCTCACCCGGCCGGGACAATTTCTACACCTTC,CASSPGRDNFYTF
NA,TRBV29-1,TRBJ2-7,14,NA,TGCAGCGTTAGTCGGGGTGCTAACTCCTACGAGCAGTACTTC,CSVSRGANSYEQYF
TRBD2,TRBV18,TRBJ2-7,17,NA,TGTGCCAGCTCACAATTATCAGCGGGGCATAAAACCTACGAGCAGTACTTC,CASSQLSAGHKTYEQYF
TRBD2,TRBV15,TRBJ2-1,18,NA,TGTGCCACCAGCAGACTCTTCCCGCGGGGCGGGGGGTTCTATGAGCAGTTCTTC,CATSRLFPRGGGFYEQFF
TRBD2,TRBV20-1,TRBJ2-3,14,NA,TGCAGTGTGAGCGGGAGGACCAATTGGGGTACGCAGTATTTT,CSVSGRTNWGTQYF
NA,TRBV2,TRBJ1-2,13,NA,TGTGCCAGCAGTGAAGGCAGGGGCTATGGCTACACCTTC,CASSEGRGYGYTF
NA,TRBV20-1,TRBJ2-5,13,NA,TGCAGTGCTAGGTGGGGAAATCAAGAGACCCAGTACTTC,CSARWGNQETQYF
NA,TRBV20-1,TRBJ2-5,12,NA,TGCAGTGCTAGTCCCAGTCAAGAGACCCAGTACTTC,CSASPSQETQYF
NA,TRBV20-1,TRBJ1-2,12,few,TGCAGTGCTAGAGCCGGGACGGGTGGCTACACCTTC,CSARAGTGGYTF
NA,TRBV7-2,TRBJ1-2,15,few,TGTGCCAGCAGCCCCCGACAGGTTTCTAACTATGGCTACACCTTC,CASSPRQVSNYGYTF
NA,TRBV7-9,TRBJ2-7,14,few,TGTGCCAGCAGCTTACAGGGATCTGGGTACGAGCAGTACTTC,CASSLQGSGYEQYF
TRBD2,TRBV27,TRBJ2-1,17,NA,TGTGCCAGCAGTTTCCGTGGGGAGGGGCTAGGATACAATGAGCAGTTCTTC,CASSFRGEGLGYNEQFF
TRBD2,TRBV29-1,TRBJ2-5,15,NA,TGCAGCGTCAGACTAGCGGGAGGGCCAATCAATGAGCAGTACTTC,CSVRLAGGPINEQYF
NA,TRBV9,TRBJ2-5,14,NA,TGTGCCAGCAGCCAAACCGGGGCCCAAGAGACCCAGTACTTC,CASSQTGAQETQYF
TRBD2,TRBV3-1,TRBJ2-7,15,NA,TGTGCCAGCAGCCACAGGACTAGCGGTTCCTACGAGCAGTACTTC,CASSHRTSGSYEQYF
NA,TRBV28,TRBJ2-5,16,NA,TGTGCCAGCAGCGGGGGCAACAATTTGTACCAAGAGACCCAGTACTTC,CASSGGNNLYQETQYF